A selection of T cell receptor beta chains follows, all from one sample in a study of OX40 agonist ivuxolimab in advanced cancers. Assay: immunoSEQ multiplex PCR; the TCRdb copy retains only in-frame clones and omits some. The profile shows roughly 70,000 clones, over 80% of them singletons. The material sequenced was CD4+ or CD8+ T cells sorted from blood, taken in a trial of the OX40 agonist ivuxolimab. The source of these receptors is an adult with an advanced solid tumor such as melanoma, head and neck, liver or kidney cancer. CDR3s include the opening cysteine and the closing phenylalanine or tryptophan. D genes are given only for firm matches. Size values are once, few and many counts, or a class for expanded clones, and some rows have none.

TRBV7-9,TRBJ2-2,-,-,CASRFFRAGITGELFF,TGTGCCAGCAGGTTTTTCCGGGCGGGGATCACCGGGGAGCTGTTTTTT
TRBV7-8,TRBJ1-4,-,-,CASSLGGGRRSEKLFF,TGTGCCAGCAGCTTAGGGGGGGGCAGGAGATCGGAAAAACTGTTTTTT
TRBV14,TRBJ2-3,-,TRBD2,CASSQDLFREVDTDTQYF,TGTGCCAGCAGCCAAGATCTCTTCCGGGAGGTCGACACAGATACGCAGTATTTT
TRBV9,TRBJ2-1,-,TRBD2,CASSVEAGGPYNEQFF,TGTGCCAGCAGCGTAGAAGCGGGAGGGCCGTACAATGAGCAGTTCTTC
TRBV2,TRBJ1-2,-,-,CAKDRTNPLYGYTF,TGTGCCAAGGACAGAACTAACCCCCTCTATGGCTACACCTTC
TRBV29-1,TRBJ2-5,-,TRBD1,CSVERLRTTMGDRGWTQYF,TGCAGCGTTGAACGGTTACGAACTACCATGGGGGACAGGGGCTGGACCCAGTACTTC
TRBV2,TRBJ1-3,-,TRBD1,CASSGAGGFSGNTIYF,TGTGCCAGCAGTGGGGCAGGGGGCTTCTCTGGAAACACCATATATTTT
TRBV5-4,TRBJ2-1,-,TRBD1,CASSLQGDRGDEQFF,TGTGCCAGCAGCCTCCAAGGGGACAGGGGCGATGAGCAGTTCTTC
TRBV30,TRBJ2-7,-,-,CAWSVETTNYEQYF,TGTGCCTGGAGTGTGGAGACAACTAACTACGAGCAGTACTTC
TRBV15,TRBJ2-7,-,-,CATSRVRGVGQYF,TGTGCCACCAGCAGAGTTCGAGGTGTGGGGCAGTACTTC
TRBV7-9,TRBJ2-1,once,TRBD1,CASSARDRAFDEQFF,TGTGCCAGCAGCGCCCGGGACAGGGCGTTCGATGAGCAGTTCTTC
TRBV28,TRBJ1-6,-,-,CASRVYNSPLHF,TGTGCCAGCAGGGTCTATAATTCACCCCTCCACTTT
TRBV27,TRBJ2-7,-,-,CASIDRIRPYEQYF,TGTGCCAGCATAGACAGGATCCGGCCCTACGAGCAGTACTTC
TRBV6-5,TRBJ2-1,-,-,CASSPTSSHEQFF,TGTGCCAGCAGTCCCACTAGCTCCCATGAGCAGTTCTTC